The source of this T cell receptor (beta chain) is a study of T-cell reconstitution after alpha-beta-depleted transplantation in children. The study's findings and limits: The high TCRbeta diversity at day 60 in some patients came from surviving recipient T cells and thymic progenitors. Counts and diversity of T cells one year after transplant came mostly from newly produced T cells.

The library targeted TCRbeta and was prepared with unique molecular identifiers. TCRdb called the PCR reads again in MiXCR, with one record for every CDR3 protein. The sample shows some 840,000 distinct CDR3 sequences, 15% to 20% of them seen only once. Germline V lookup: CDR1 MDHEN, CDR2 SYDVKM. V lost 5 bases and J 6 bases, leaving 20 bases between the germline ends. The CDR3 contains 16 residues. This clonotype was observed a few times. Its specificity is unknown. The chain joins TRBV28 to TRBJ2-1, with D tentatively TRBD2 (5 bases). This TCR came from a male patient between 10 and 17 years old who had a stem cell transplant for acute lymphoblastic leukemia, so the T cells may come from the graft donor. This specimen was PBMCs, mostly from graft donor cells, taken 360 days after TCRalphabeta/CD19-depleted stem cell transplant. The chain's CDR3 is CASSLDSLWSLNEQFF. As DNA, the CDR3 is TGTGCCAGCAGTCTGGACTCGCTGTGGAGCCTCAATGAGCAGTTCTTC.